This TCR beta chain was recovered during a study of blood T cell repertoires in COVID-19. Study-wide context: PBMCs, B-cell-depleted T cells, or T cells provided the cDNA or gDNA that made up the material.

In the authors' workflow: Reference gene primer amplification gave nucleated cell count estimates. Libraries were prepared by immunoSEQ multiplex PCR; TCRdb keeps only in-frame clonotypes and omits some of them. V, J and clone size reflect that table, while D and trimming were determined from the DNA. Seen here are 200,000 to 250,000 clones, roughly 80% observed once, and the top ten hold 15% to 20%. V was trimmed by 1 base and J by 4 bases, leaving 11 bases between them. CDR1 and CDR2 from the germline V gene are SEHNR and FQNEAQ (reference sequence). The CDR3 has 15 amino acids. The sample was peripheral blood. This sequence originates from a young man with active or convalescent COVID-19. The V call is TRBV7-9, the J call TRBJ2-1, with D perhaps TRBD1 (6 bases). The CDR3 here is CASSLGGPSYNEQFF. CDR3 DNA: TGTGCCAGCAGCTTAGGGGGGCCCTCTTACAATGAGCAGTTCTTC.